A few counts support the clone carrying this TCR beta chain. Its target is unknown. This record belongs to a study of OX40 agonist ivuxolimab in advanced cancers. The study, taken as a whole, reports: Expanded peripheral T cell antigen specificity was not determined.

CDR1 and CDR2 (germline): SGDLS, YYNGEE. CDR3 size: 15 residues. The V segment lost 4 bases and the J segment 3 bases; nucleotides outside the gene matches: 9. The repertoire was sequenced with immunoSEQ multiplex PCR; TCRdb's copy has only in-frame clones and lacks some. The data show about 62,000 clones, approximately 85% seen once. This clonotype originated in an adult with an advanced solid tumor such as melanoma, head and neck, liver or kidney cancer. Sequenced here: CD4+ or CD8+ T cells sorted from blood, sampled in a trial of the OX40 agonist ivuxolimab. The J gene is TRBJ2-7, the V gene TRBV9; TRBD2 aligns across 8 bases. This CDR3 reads CASSPYRGGGYEQYF. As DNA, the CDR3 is TGTGCCAGCAGCCCCTACCGGGGGGGAGGCTACGAGCAGTACTTC.